These 27 T cell receptor beta chains were all obtained from the same sample, sequenced in a study of OX40 agonist ivuxolimab in advanced cancers. To prepare the library, the immunoSEQ multiplex PCR assay was applied. Held by TCRdb, this immuneACCESS table contains in-frame sequences only and omits some clones. Under half of the omission traces to an unresolved V gene where checked; the cause of the rest is unknown. This sample is represented by about 52,000 clones; about 82% of them were singletons. Approximately 4.1% of the sample rests with the top ten. The source material was CD4+ or CD8+ T cells sorted from blood, sampled in a trial of the OX40 agonist ivuxolimab. The origin of the receptors is an adult with an advanced solid tumor such as melanoma, head and neck, liver or kidney cancer.

The V gene is TRBV6-9, the J gene TRBJ2-7, with D unresolved. V shed 6 bases and J shed 0 bases, with 15 bases lying between them. This CDR3 comprises 15 residues. Germline V gene lookup returns CDR1 MNHGY and CDR2 SVAAGI. Here the CDR3 reads CASRPGQASSYEQYF. The CDR3 DNA follows: TGTGCCAGCAGGCCAGGTCAGGCCTCCTCCTACGAGCAGTACTTC.

The chain employs TRBV7-2 and TRBJ2-7; 11 nucleotides align to TRBD1. The CDR3 loop spans 15 amino acids. CDR1 and CDR2 from the germline V gene are SGHTA and FQGNSA. Trimming at V came to 5 bases and at J to 7 bases, leaving 10 bases not matched to a gene. The CDR3 sequence: CASSPWGQGEKEQYF. CDR3 coding DNA: TGTGCCAGCAGCCCCTGGGGACAGGGGGAAAAAGAGCAGTACTTC.

This sequence joins TRBV11-3 and TRBJ1-1; D gene ambiguous. With 1 base removed from V and 4 bases from J, the gap between germline ends came to 7 bases. Looked up from germline, CDR1 is SGHNT and CDR2 is YENEEA. This CDR3 has 13 residues. The CDR3 DNA reads as TGTGCCAGCAGCTTAGGGTACGGCACTGAAGCTTTCTTT. Translating it yields CASSLGYGTEAFF.

The V call is TRBV19, the J call TRBJ2-1; 9 positions match TRBD2. The CDR3 has 13 amino acids. The V segment lost 6 bases and the J segment 9 bases; nucleotides outside the gene matches: 6. The V gene's germline CDR1 is LNHDA and CDR2 SQIVND (reference sequence). DNA of the CDR3: TGTGCCAGTAGGGGCGGGGGGGCCGGTGAGCAGTTCTTC. As protein: CASRGGGAGEQFF. Full variable domain (remainder filled in from reference TRBV19 and TRBJ2-1): DGGITQSPKYLFRKEGQNVTLSCEQNLNHDAMYWYRQDPGQGLRLIYYSQIVNDFQKGDIAEGYSVSREKKESFPLTVTSAQKNPTAFYLCASRGGGAGEQFFGPGTRLTVL.

The chain combines TRBV28 with TRBJ2-6; 7 bases are a match to TRBD2. CDR1 and CDR2 (germline): MDHEN, SYDVKM. The CDR3 covers 15 residues. J was trimmed by 2 bases and V by 5 bases; bases with no gene match: 3. CDR3 nucleotides: TGTGCCAGCAGTCTGGGGGGGGCTGGGGCCAACGTCCTGACTTTC. It translates to CASSLGGAGANVLTF.

The genes are TRBV5-4 and TRBJ2-5, with TRBD2 matching over 7 bases. V lost 0 bases to trimming and J lost 4 bases; unmatched junction nucleotides: 3. CDR1 and CDR2 (germline): SGHNT, YYREEE (reference sequence). The CDR3 sequence is 14 residues long. The CDR3 nucleotides read TGTGCCAGCAGCTTGGGGGACTACCTAGAGACCCAGTACTTC. Protein product: CASSLGDYLETQYF.

The J gene is TRBJ2-1, the V gene TRBV6-4; 9 bases agree with TRBD2. V dropped 2 bases and J dropped 10; count of bases not matched to a gene: 12. The germline CDR1 and CDR2 sequences are MRHNA and SNTAGT. The CDR3 is made up of 16 amino acids. CDR3 region: CASSDEGGGGFGEQFF. DNA of the CDR3: TGTGCCAGCAGTGACGAGGGCGGGGGGGGATTTGGAGAGCAGTTCTTC.

CDR3: CASSFRLASSYEQYF. The CDR3 DNA reads as TGTGCCAGCAGCTTCCGACTAGCGAGCTCCTACGAGCAGTACTTC. The V gene is TRBV5-4, the J gene TRBJ2-7, with TRBD2 matching over 8 bases. Per germline, CDR1 SGHNT and CDR2 YYREEE (reference sequence). This CDR3 spans 15 amino acids. V lost 2 bases and J lost 0; bases outside the gene matches: 4.

The chain joins TRBV7-3 to TRBJ2-1; maybe TRBD2 (6 bases). V shed 5 bases and J shed 8 bases, with 13 bases lying between them. The germline V gene encodes CDR1 SGHTA and CDR2 FQGTGA. The CDR3 is made up of 13 amino acids. As DNA, the CDR3 is TGTGCCAGCAGCCGGGACTCCGGAGATGAGCAGTTCTTC. This gives the protein CASSRDSGDEQFF. Using reference TRBV7-3 and TRBJ2-1 for the parts outside the CDR3, the full variable domain is GAGVSQTPSNKVTEKGKYVELRCDPISGHTALYWYRQSLGQGPEFLIYFQGTGAADDSGLPNDRFFAVRPEGSVSTLKIQRTERGDSAVYLCASSRDSGDEQFFGPGTRLTVL.

The chain recombines TRBV27 with TRBJ1-2, with no clear D. Trimming pared 2 bases from V and 2 bases from J, leaving 18 bases between. CDR1 MNHEY and CDR2 SMNVEV come from the germline V gene (reference sequence). The CDR3 covers 17 residues. CDR3 bases: TGTGCCAGCAGTTTAAGCATTGGACGGGAGAACAACTATGGCTACACCTTC. This gives the protein CASSLSIGRENNYGYTF.

V is TRBV28 and J is TRBJ2-1; D remains ambiguous. V was clipped by 10 bases and J by 0 bases, with 13 bases between them. From germline, CDR1 is MDHEN and CDR2 SYDVKM. The CDR3 runs 14 residues. CDR3 protein: CATLHPSSYNEQFF. The CDR3 DNA follows: TGTGCCACCCTACACCCGAGCTCCTACAATGAGCAGTTCTTC.

The sample holds a few counts of this clone. The rearrangement uses TRBV30 and TRBJ1-2, with 10 nucleotides matching TRBD1. J gave up 9 bases and V 4 bases, and 5 bases lay outside the gene matches. Germline CDR1 GTSNPN, CDR2 SVGIG (reference sequence). The CDR3 has 12 residues. The CDR3 coding sequence is TGTGCCTGGACGCCGGGACAGGGGAGCTACACCTTC. As protein: CAWTPGQGSYTF. Drawing the rest from reference TRBV30 and TRBJ1-2, the complete variable domain is SQTIHQWPATLVQPVGSPLSLECTVEGTSNPNLYWYRQAAGRGLQLLFYSVGIGQISSEVPQNLSASRPQDRQFILSSKKLLLSDSGFYLCAWTPGQGSYTFGSGTRLTVV.

The genes are TRBV7-3 and TRBJ2-3; maybe TRBD2 (6 bases). V was shortened by 2 bases and J by 3 bases, with 6 bases between the two germline ends. The CDR3 extends over 13 amino acids. Looked up from germline, CDR1 is SGHTA and CDR2 is FQGTGA. CDR3: CASSLGGTDTQYF. CDR3 coding DNA: TGTGCCAGCAGCTTAGGGGGGACAGATACGCAGTATTTT.

CDR3 nucleotide sequence: TGTGCCAGCAGTCCCCAAGGATCGAACACTGAAGCTTTCTTT. It is translated as CASSPQGSNTEAFF. The gene calls are TRBV11-1 and TRBJ1-1; no definite D call. There are 14 residues in the CDR3. Germline CDR1 and CDR2: SGHAT and FQDESV (reference sequence). Deletions cut 6 bases from V and 1 base from J, with 12 bases between.

This clone came up a few times. The V gene is TRBV12-5, the J gene TRBJ2-2, with 7 bases identical to TRBD2. Trimming at V came to 3 bases and at J to 1 base, leaving 11 bases not matched to a gene. Per germline, CDR1 LGHNT and CDR2 FRNRAP. The length of the CDR3 is 18 residues. The CDR3 reads CASGFLSSAGKNTGELFF. The CDR3 nucleotides read TGTGCTAGTGGTTTTCTCTCCTCAGCGGGGAAGAACACCGGGGAGCTGTTTTTT.

V gene TRBV7-6 combines with J gene TRBJ2-1; a possible D gene is TRBD1 (5 bases). Per germline, CDR1 SGHVS and CDR2 FNYEAQ. Trimming shortened V by 5 bases and J by 4 bases, and 15 bases separated the two germline ends. This CDR3 has 15 amino acids. CDR3 protein: CASSVDSYPYNEQFF. The CDR3 bases are TGTGCCAGCAGCGTAGACAGCTACCCTTACAATGAGCAGTTCTTC. The variable domain in full, with the rest retrieved from reference TRBV7-6 and TRBJ2-1, is GAGVSQSPRYKVTKRGQDVALRCDPISGHVSLYWYRQALGQGPEFLTYFNYEAQQDKSGLPNDRFSAERPEGSISTLTIQRTEQRDSAMYRCASSVDSYPYNEQFFGPGTRLTVL.

This sequence joins TRBV7-3 and TRBJ1-2, with D uncertain. CDR1 and CDR2 (germline): SGHTA, FQGTGA. The CDR3 is 19 residues long. The CDR3: CGPLGPIPTFPGVRYGYTF. In nucleotides, the CDR3 is TGTGGGCCATTGGGCCCAATTCCGACGTTTCCCGGGGTACGGTATGGCTACACCTTC. Using reference TRBV7-3 and TRBJ1-2 for the parts outside the CDR3, the full variable domain is GAGVSQTPSNKVTEKGKYVELRCDPISGHTALYWYRQSLGQGPEFLIYFQGTGAADDSGLPNDRFFAVRPEGSVSTLKIQRTERGDSAVYLCGPLGPIPTFPGVRYGYTFGSGTRLTVV.

CDR3 protein: CASSPGTIGGELFF. The CDR3 DNA reads TGCGCCAGCAGCCCCGGGACAATTGGGGGGGAGCTGTTTTTT. The chain carries TRBV5-1 and TRBJ2-2, with a possible D match to TRBD1 (6 bases). The V end was cut by 4 bases, the J end by 8 bases, with 15 bases between. The CDR3 loop spans 14 amino acids. In germline, CDR1 is SGHRS, CDR2 YFSETQ.

On this clone itself: Other DNA sequences in the sample encode the same CDR3. The chain is built from TRBV5-6 and TRBJ1-1, with a weak D call TRBD1 (5 bases). V shed 1 base and J shed 4 bases, with 11 bases lying between them. The CDR3 has 14 amino acids. Germline values: CDR1 SGHDT, CDR2 YYEEEE. In DNA form, the CDR3 reads TGTGCCAGCAGCTTGCAAGGGGCAGGCACTGAAGCTTTCTTT. This sequence encodes CASSLQGAGTEAFF.

The chain links TRBV30 to TRBJ1-5; 7 nucleotides line up with TRBD1. Germline V gives CDR1 GTSNPN, CDR2 SVGIG (reference sequence). There are 15 residues in the CDR3. Trimming removed 2 bases from V and 0 bases from J; junction bases left unmatched: 4. The CDR3: CAWSRDRDSNQPQHF. The CDR3 coding sequence is TGTGCCTGGAGTAGGGACAGAGATAGCAATCAGCCCCAGCATTTT.

This chain's CDR3 is CASSLIRQNTEAFF. CDR3 DNA sequence: TGTGCCAGCAGCTTAATAAGGCAGAACACTGAAGCTTTCTTT. V is TRBV7-2 and J is TRBJ1-1; no reliable D call. V lost 2 bases, J lost 1 base, and 8 bases lay in between. The CDR3 length is 14 residues. Per germline, CDR1 SGHTA and CDR2 FQGNSA.

V usage is TRBV6-5 and J usage is TRBJ2-4; maybe TRBD1 (6 bases). The CDR3 is 15 amino acids. Germline values: CDR1 MNHEY, CDR2 SVGAGI. Trimming shortened V by 3 bases and J by 3 bases, and 12 bases separated the two germline ends. DNA of the CDR3: TGTGCCAGCAGTTATACCGGACAGCTCAAAAACATTCAGTACTTC. Protein: CASSYTGQLKNIQYF.

The chain is built from TRBV6-4 and TRBJ2-2; 9 bases align to TRBD2. CDR1 and CDR2 from the germline V gene are MRHNA and SNTAGT. The V segment lost 6 bases and the J segment 5 bases; nucleotides outside the gene matches: 10. This CDR3 is built from 16 residues. The CDR3 loop reads CASRTEAGGSTGELFF. The CDR3 DNA follows: TGTGCCAGCAGAACTGAAGCGGGGGGAAGTACCGGGGAGCTGTTTTTT.

The rearrangement uses TRBV4-2 and TRBJ1-6; a possible D gene is TRBD1 (5 bases). Between the trimmed V and J ends, which lost 0 bases and 0 bases, there was a span of 9 bases. The CDR3 runs 17 residues. Germline-derived CDR1 and CDR2 are LGHNA and YNFKEQ. CDR3 sequence (DNA): TGTGCCAGCAGCCAAGATCAGGGCAGCTCCTATAATTCACCCCTCCACTTT. The encoded protein is CASSQDQGSSYNSPLHF.

This chain uses TRBV30 with TRBJ2-5; TRBD2 might be the D (6 bases). Trimming left V 2 bases short and J 4 bases short, with 11 bases between. Germline loops: CDR1 GTSNPN, CDR2 SVGIG (reference sequence). The CDR3 is 13 residues long. The CDR3 protein is CAWSPGLTETQYF. CDR3 in DNA: TGTGCCTGGAGTCCGGGACTTACAGAGACCCAGTACTTC.

The V and J genes are TRBV28 and TRBJ2-7; TRBD2 aligns across 8 bases. The V gene's germline CDR1 is MDHEN and CDR2 SYDVKM. This CDR3 is built from 12 residues. The V gene end was trimmed by 8 bases and the J gene end by 1 base; junction bases not matched to a gene: 1. The CDR3 sequence is CASRGGSYEQYF. The CDR3 DNA follows: TGTGCCAGCCGCGGGGGGTCCTACGAGCAGTACTTC. The whole variable domain, remainder taken from reference TRBV28 and TRBJ2-7, is DVKVTQSSRYLVKRTGEKVFLECVQDMDHENMFWYRQDPGLGLRLIYFSYDVKMKEKGDIPEGYSVSREKKERFSLILESASTNQTSMYLCASRGGSYEQYFGPGTRLTVT.

The genes are TRBV7-3 and TRBJ2-1, with 16 nucleotides matching TRBD2. In germline, CDR1 is SGHTA, CDR2 FQGTGA. This CDR3 is built from 20 residues. V shed 5 bases and J 1 base; nucleotides not matched to a gene: 11. The CDR3 here is CASSPRPGTSGGASYNEQFF. The CDR3 nucleotides read TGTGCCAGCAGCCCCCGACCCGGGACTAGCGGGGGGGCTTCCTACAATGAGCAGTTCTTC. Full variable domain (remainder filled in from reference TRBV7-3 and TRBJ2-1): GAGVSQTPSNKVTEKGKYVELRCDPISGHTALYWYRQSLGQGPEFLIYFQGTGAADDSGLPNDRFFAVRPEGSVSTLKIQRTERGDSAVYLCASSPRPGTSGGASYNEQFFGPGTRLTVL.